Below are 29 T cell receptor beta chains sequenced from a single sample in a study of blood T cell repertoires in COVID-19. Repertoires were generated with immunoSEQ multiplex PCR, while TCRdb's copy carries only in-frame clones and drops some. The sample lists around 240,000 clones, 70% to 90% occurring once. Material for sequencing was peripheral blood. These receptors came from a middle-aged man with acute or convalescent COVID-19.

The chain's CDR3 is CASSSTGTEETQYF. Written as DNA, the CDR3 is TGCGCCAGCAGCTCAACCGGGACTGAAGAGACCCAGTACTTC. The rearrangement uses TRBV5-1 and TRBJ2-5, with D tentatively TRBD2 (6 bases). The CDR3 consists of 14 residues. V gave up 3 bases and J gave up 3 bases, with 12 bases separating them. Germline V gene lookup returns CDR1 SGHRS and CDR2 YFSETQ.

This clone was detected once. This sequence joins TRBV11-3 and TRBJ2-7; no firm D call. The CDR3 is 13 residues long. V lost 1 base and J lost 0, with 4 bases in between. The germline V gene has CDR1 SGHNT and CDR2 YENEEA. This CDR3 is CASSLGVSYEQYF. The CDR3, as DNA: TGTGCCAGCAGCTTAGGAGTCTCCTACGAGCAGTACTTC. The variable domain in full, with the rest retrieved from reference TRBV11-3 and TRBJ2-7, is EAGVVQSPRYKIIEKKQPVAFWCNPISGHNTLYWYLQNLGQGPELLIRYENEEAVDDSQLPKDRFSAERLKGVDSTLKIQPAELGDSAVYLCASSLGVSYEQYFGPGTRLTVT.

This clone was counted only a few times. This chain uses TRBV28 with TRBJ1-5, with unresolved D. V shed 3 bases and J shed 5 bases, with 11 bases lying between them. Germline V lookup: CDR1 MDHEN, CDR2 SYDVKM. The CDR3 extends over 14 amino acids. The CDR3 DNA reads as TGTGCCAGCAGTTTTCAACTGGGAGATCAGCCCCAGCATTTT. As protein: CASSFQLGDQPQHF.

The V gene is TRBV30, the J gene TRBJ2-1, with a weak D call TRBD2 (6 bases). The germline V and J ends were trimmed by 3 bases and 6 bases, with 12 bases remaining between them. The CDR3 is 13 amino acids. The germline gives CDR1 GTSNPN, CDR2 SVGIG (reference sequence). The CDR3 DNA is TGTGCCTGGAGAGATCTGGGGGGCAATGAGCAGTTCTTC. Translation: CAWRDLGGNEQFF.

The J gene is TRBJ1-5, the V gene TRBV2; a weak D match, TRBD1 (6 bases). This CDR3 comprises 13 residues. From germline, CDR1 is SNHLY and CDR2 FYNNEI. Trimming cost V 11 bases and J 8 bases, with 19 bases left between them. The CDR3 region is CAATRDQGKPQHF. DNA of the CDR3: TGTGCCGCGACCCGGGACCAGGGGAAGCCCCAGCATTTT.

As to this clone: A read error may produce the germline difference seen at one junction end. The chain is built from TRBV6-1 and TRBJ1-5, with D uncertain. CDR3 length: 15 amino acids. In germline, CDR1 is MNHNS, CDR2 SASEGT. The CDR3 is CASSEEREGGQPRHF. CDR3 nucleotides: TGTGCCAGCAGTGAAGAGAGAGAGGGCGGGCAGCCCCGGCATTTT.

The chain carries TRBV6-5 and TRBJ1-1; D gene unclear. The CDR3 consists of 14 residues. With 7 bases removed from V and 0 bases from J, the gap between germline ends came to 12 bases. Germline lookup yields CDR1 MNHEY and CDR2 SVGAGI. In DNA, the CDR3 is TGTGCCAGCAAACCCCGCAGTTTGAACACTGAAGCTTTCTTT. Its protein is CASKPRSLNTEAFF.

The chain employs TRBV19 and TRBJ2-1; 8 bases map to TRBD1. The ends lost 2 bases at V and 6 bases at J; junction bases unmatched: 6. Germline-derived CDR1 and CDR2 are LNHDA and SQIVND (reference sequence). The CDR3 sequence is 15 residues long. CDR3 DNA: TGTGCCAGTAGTATACAGGGGGCGATGATCAATGAGCAGTTCTTC. Translating it yields CASSIQGAMINEQFF.

The gene calls are TRBV13 and TRBJ2-1; 11 positions match TRBD2. J gave up 8 bases and V 0 bases, and 3 bases lay outside the gene matches. CDR1 and CDR2 from the germline V gene are PRHDT and FYEKMQ (reference sequence). The CDR3 length is 15 residues. The chain's CDR3 is CASSLGLAGVDEQFF. Written as DNA, the CDR3 is TGTGCCAGCAGCTTAGGACTAGCGGGGGTCGATGAGCAGTTCTTC.

J is TRBJ2-2 and V is TRBV5-1; D remains ambiguous. Germline CDR1 and CDR2: SGHRS and YFSETQ. The V end lost 4 bases, the J end lost 1 base, and 8 bases lay between the germline ends. CDR3 size: 14 residues. The CDR3 reads CASSENMNTGELFF. The CDR3 bases are TGCGCCAGCAGCGAAAACATGAACACCGGGGAGCTGTTTTTT.

This chain joins TRBV19 and TRBJ2-3; 8 nucleotides match TRBD1. Germline V gene data show CDR1 as LNHDA and CDR2 as SQIVND (reference sequence). V shed 4 bases, J shed 1 base, and the junction held 4 bases outside the gene matches. The CDR3 runs to 15 residues. This CDR3 reads CASSSTGGGTDTQYF. The CDR3 nucleotides read TGTGCCAGTAGTAGTACAGGGGGAGGCACAGATACGCAGTATTTT.

The rearrangement links TRBV9 to TRBJ1-1; tentatively, D is TRBD1 (6 bases). Trimming removed 3 bases from V and 2 bases from J, with 14 bases in between. The CDR3 covers 15 residues. Germline CDR1 is SGDLS and CDR2 is YYNGEE. The CDR3 loop is CASSDDDRSNTEAFF. The CDR3 DNA follows: TGTGCCAGCAGCGACGACGACAGGAGTAACACTGAAGCTTTCTTT.

The CDR3 region is CASSKLRDIGGYTF. The CDR3 coding sequence is TGCGCCAGCAGTAAACTTAGAGATATCGGTGGCTACACCTTC. V is TRBV4-3 and J is TRBJ1-2; D is ambiguous. Trimming removed 6 bases from V and 7 bases from J, with 18 bases in between. Germline V CDR1 and CDR2: LGHNA, YSLEER. This CDR3 contains 14 residues.

This clone was recorded once. V usage is TRBV6-1 and J usage is TRBJ1-6; 7 bases are a match to TRBD1. Trimming cost V 3 bases and J 9 bases; bases outside gene matches: 5. Germline assignment: CDR1 MNHNS and CDR2 SASEGT. The CDR3 consists of 14 residues. The CDR3 sequence: CASSDQGEGSPLHF. The CDR3 DNA reads as TGTGCCAGCAGTGACCAGGGGGAAGGTTCACCCCTCCACTTT.

The rearrangement links TRBV28 to TRBJ2-4; perhaps TRBD1 as D (6 bases). This CDR3 contains 15 residues. Germline V gene sequence: CDR1 MDHEN, CDR2 SYDVKM. The V end lost 5 bases, the J end lost 1 base, and 12 bases lay between the germline ends. The CDR3 is CASSPETGAKNIQYF. The CDR3 DNA sequence: TGTGCCAGCAGTCCGGAGACAGGCGCCAAAAACATTCAGTACTTC.

This clone was recorded once. The rearrangement joins TRBV11-2 to TRBJ2-7, with 10 bases fitting TRBD1. Germline trimming cut 4 bases from V and 0 bases from J; bases unmatched to any gene: 12. Per germline, CDR1 SGHAT and CDR2 FQNNGV. The CDR3 runs 18 residues. The CDR3 coding sequence is TGTGCCAGCAGCTCCACCCTGGGACAGGGGTCTATCTCCTACGAGCAGTACTTC. Encoded protein: CASSSTLGQGSISYEQYF. Looking up the rest from reference TRBV11-2 and TRBJ2-7 gives the full variable domain: EAGVAQSPRYKIIEKRQSVAFWCNPISGHATLYWYQQILGQGPKLLIQFQNNGVVDDSQLPKDRFSAERLKGVDSTLKIQPAKLEDSAVYLCASSSTLGQGSISYEQYFGPGTRLTVT.

This clone was recorded a few times. V and J are TRBV28 and TRBJ1-4; D not resolved. The V gene lost 3 bases and the J gene lost 3 bases, with 8 bases spanning the gap. CDR1 MDHEN and CDR2 SYDVKM come from the germline V gene. The CDR3 has 14 residues. The DNA for the CDR3 is TGTGCCAGCAGTTTCGGGTTCGCTAATGAAAAACTGTTTTTT. This sequence encodes CASSFGFANEKLFF.

V usage is TRBV5-1 and J usage is TRBJ2-3; 14 positions match TRBD2. The trim removed 1 base at V and 6 bases at J, leaving 25 bases unmatched. Germline V gene lookup returns CDR1 SGHRS and CDR2 YFSETQ. The CDR3 runs to 23 residues. The CDR3 is CASSLMARTPGLAGALNSDTQYF. The CDR3 DNA reads TGCGCCAGCAGCTTGATGGCACGGACCCCGGGACTAGCGGGGGCCCTTAATTCGGATACGCAGTATTTT.

The chain is built from TRBV5-1 and TRBJ1-1, with D possibly TRBD1 on 6 matching bases. Trimming took off 3 bases at V and 0 bases at J, with 12 bases between the two ends. The CDR3 is 15 amino acids. CDR1 is SGHRS, CDR2 YFSETQ, per germline. The CDR3 DNA sequence: TGCGCCAGCAGCTCCGTGACAGGATTGAACACTGAAGCTTTCTTT. Its protein product is CASSSVTGLNTEAFF.

V gene TRBV2 combines with J gene TRBJ2-3, with TRBD2 matching 9 bases. Germline values: CDR1 SNHLY, CDR2 FYNNEI. Trimming took 2 bases from V and 1 from J; bases not matched to a gene: 4. CDR3 size: 16 residues. CDR3 loop: CASSERASGGTDTQYF. For the CDR3, the DNA is TGTGCCAGCAGTGAAAGGGCTAGCGGGGGCACAGATACGCAGTATTTT.

This chain links TRBV7-8 with TRBJ2-7; maybe TRBD1 (6 bases). The CDR3 consists of 15 residues. Trimming stripped 3 bases from V and 2 bases from J, with 14 bases between. Germline values: CDR1 SGHVS, CDR2 FQNEAQ. CDR3 residues: CASSLSRDKPYEQYF. The CDR3 bases are TGTGCCAGCAGCTTGAGCCGGGACAAACCCTACGAGCAGTACTTC.

The chain employs TRBV11-3 and TRBJ2-3; 12 bases match TRBD1. The V and J ends lost 1 base and 6 bases, in that order; junction bases with no gene match: 8. The CDR3 covers 17 residues. Looked up from germline, CDR1 is SGHNT and CDR2 is YENEEA. The CDR3 DNA reads as TGTGCCAGCAGCTTAGGCACGGGACAGGGGGCCTGGGATACGCAGTATTTT. Protein: CASSLGTGQGAWDTQYF.

V and J are TRBV19 and TRBJ1-5; possible D gene TRBD1, 6 bases. The V end lost 7 bases, the J end lost 5 bases, and 15 bases lay between the germline ends. Germline loops: CDR1 LNHDA, CDR2 SQIVND (reference sequence). The CDR3 runs to 14 residues. CDR3 loop: CASNFRGTDQPQHF. CDR3 nucleotides: TGTGCCAGTAACTTCAGGGGCACTGATCAGCCCCAGCATTTT.

The chain is built from TRBV27 and TRBJ1-2; 9 bases map to TRBD1. The CDR3 is 15 residues long. The J segment lost 4 bases and the V segment lost 3 bases, leaving 6 bases of the junction unmatched. The V gene's germline CDR1 is MNHEY and CDR2 SMNVEV (reference sequence). CDR3 bases: TGTGCCAGCAGTTTCCGACAGGGGGGACTCTATGGCTACACCTTC. Translated: CASSFRQGGLYGYTF.

The J gene is TRBJ1-1, the V gene TRBV10-3; no reliable D call. CDR3 length: 13 amino acids. V shed 8 bases and J shed 9 bases, with 19 bases lying between them. Germline lookup yields CDR1 ENHRY and CDR2 SYGVKD. CDR3: CAIGDDTEGKAFF. CDR3 DNA sequence: TGTGCCATCGGAGACGACACGGAGGGAAAAGCTTTCTTT.

The chain joins TRBV7-8 to TRBJ2-7; TRBD1 agrees at 7 bases. CDR3 length equals 16 residues. CDR1 and CDR2 (germline): SGHVS, FQNEAQ. The V and J ends lost 5 bases and 1 base, in that order; junction bases with no gene match: 11. The CDR3 here is CASSQPRDSLSYEQYF. The DNA for the CDR3 is TGTGCCAGCAGCCAACCTAGGGACAGTCTTTCCTACGAGCAGTACTTC.

The chain uses TRBV6-5 and TRBJ1-2; unclear D gene. The CDR3 extends over 13 amino acids. Germline CDR1 reads MNHEY; CDR2 reads SVGAGI. V dropped 7 bases and J dropped 2 bases, with 11 bases sitting between them. DNA for the CDR3: TGTGCCAGCACCCCTAACCGCAACTATGGCTACACCTTC. Amino acids: CASTPNRNYGYTF.

In this sample, this clone turned up a few times. The CDR3 coding sequence is TGTGCCAGCAGCTTAGGAAACGGGGATCTGAGCGAGCAGTACTTC. Its protein is CASSLGNGDLSEQYF. The chain joins TRBV7-9 to TRBJ2-7; D possibly corresponds to TRBD2 (5 bases). CDR3 length: 15 amino acids. CDR1 and CDR2 from the germline V gene are SEHNR and FQNEAQ (reference sequence). V was trimmed by 1 base and J by 6 bases, leaving 16 bases between them.

The chain employs TRBV10-2 and TRBJ1-4; TRBD1 matches 7 bases. The CDR3 is 14 residues long. V was clipped by 4 bases and J by 8 bases; unmatched bases: 7. CDR1 and CDR2 (germline): WSHSY, SAAADI. In nucleotides, the CDR3 is TGCGCCAGCAGTGTTGGCAGGGGGAGGGAAAAACTGTTTTTT. Translating it yields CASSVGRGREKLFF.